The T cell receptor beta chain under discussion was sequenced for a study of blood T cell repertoires in COVID-19 (TCRdb year 2020). Context from the whole study: Samples covering the acute and convalescent phases of COVID-19 were provided by collaborators in the United States, Italy and Spain. The dataset comprised deeply sampled blood TCRbeta repertoires from subjects exposed to, actively infected with, or recovered from COVID-19. The samples were drawn from two sources: the first 160 participants of the ongoing ImmuneRACE study, and 1,000 to 1,500 subjects contributed by 6 global collaborators. The material from the prospective study consisted of cDNA or gDNA derived from T cells, B-cell-depleted T cells, or PBMCs. A freely available public database, intended as a resource for researchers studying the immune response to SARS-CoV-2, is where the repertoires were released. A de-identified subject ID, COVID-19 status, age in years and sex were almost always included in the sample metadata. Where HLA class I and class II types were available, the types were taken from metadata supplied by the sample provider, not from assay-based typing. Overall results and qualifications from the work: Clinical and demographic metadata were provided uncurated, with the amount varying by source and participant.

Collaborating institutions collected whole blood in K2EDTA tubes following their own protocols. For TCRbeta analysis, collaborator samples were shipped as frozen whole blood, as isolated PBMCs, or as DNA extracted from either sample type. At the junction V is shortened by 3 bases and J by 6 bases, with 9 bases in between. Counted from cysteine to phenylalanine, this CDR3 has 12 amino acids. The read is trimmed to its CDR3 DNA, 36 bases read in frame from base 1. The immunoSEQ Assay, a bias-controlled multiplex PCR, was used to amplify TCRbeta CDR3 regions from genomic DNA. Processing in the source paper ran as follows. The number of nucleated cells in each sample was estimated by amplification of reference gene primers within the assay. To quantify the absolute abundance of each unique TCRbeta CDR3 rearrangement, sequence reads were collapsed and filtered. For each sample, productive Simpson clonality was calculated as the square root of Simpson's diversity index across productive rearrangements. The clones in this table, taken by TCRdb from immuneACCESS, are in-frame only. Not every clone is retained; where verified, under half of the shortfall comes from an unresolved V gene, and the cause of the rest is unknown. That table supplies the V and J calls and clone size; D and trimming were determined from the DNA. In this sample the table shows about 72,000 clones, roughly 82% of which occur a single time. Around 20% of the sample lies in the top ten.

Points on this clone: The antigen it binds to is not known. The sample holds no much larger clone one base away, and base qualities are not on file.

The material sequenced was peripheral blood. The rearranged segments are TRBV12-3 or TRBV12-4 and TRBJ2-7; TRBD2 is a possible D gene, resting on 5 matching bases. The sequence was collected from a human donor in a cohort sampled during active COVID-19. The CDR3 in this case is CASSLAGLEQYF. Read as DNA, the sequence is TGTGCCAGCAGTTTGGCGGGTCTCGAGCAGTACTTC.